The 20 T cell receptor beta chains below come from one sample, sequenced in a study of blood T cells in healthy people across ages. A sample-barcoded 5' primer and a J-beta primer mix were used in a second PCR of about 6 to 11 cycles. TCRdb called the 5' RACE reads again in MiXCR, with one record for every CDR3 protein. This table holds 1 million or so distinct CDR3 sequences, roughly a quarter found once. The same data also contributed to another study, on T cells of mothers and their children.

The sample consisted of blood. The receptors were gathered from a girl under 10 years old in good health.

This chain joins TRBV20-1 and TRBJ2-1, with TRBD2 matching over 10 bases. Germline trimming cut 5 bases from V and 10 bases from J; bases unmatched to any gene: 14. The CDR3 spans 15 residues. Per the germline V gene, CDR1 is DFQATT and CDR2 is SNEGSKA (reference sequence). This chain's CDR3 is CSAPVAGGRVWEQFF. CDR3 DNA: TGCAGTGCTCCCGTAGCGGGAGGCCGGGTTTGGGAGCAGTTCTTC.

This clonotype has a count of ten or more. The chain uses TRBV3-1 and TRBJ2-5; 9 bases are shared with TRBD2. Germline V lookup: CDR1 LGHDT, CDR2 YNNKEL (reference sequence). The V gene end was trimmed by 4 bases and the J gene end by 6 bases; junction bases not matched to a gene: 6. The length of the CDR3 is 14 residues. The CDR3 is CASSLLTSGQTQYF. As DNA, the CDR3 is TGTGCCAGCAGCCTTCTGACTAGCGGACAGACCCAGTACTTC.

The V and J genes are TRBV20-1 and TRBJ2-1, with 7 bases matching TRBD2. The CDR3 totals 15 residues. Trimming took 0 bases from V and 8 from J; bases not matched to a gene: 10. The germline CDR1 and CDR2 sequences are DFQATT and SNEGSKA (reference sequence). CDR3 DNA: TGCAGTGCTAGAGATCTTTTGGTAGCGGGCGATGAGCAGTTCTTC. This gives the protein CSARDLLVAGDEQFF.

This clonotype showed up just a few times. The chain joins TRBV7-9 to TRBJ2-5, with 7 bases fitting TRBD2. The J call may be wrong; the DNA end is better matched by TRBJ2-7. The CDR3 extends over 15 amino acids. Germline V gives CDR1 SEHNR, CDR2 FQNEAQ (reference sequence). The CDR3 DNA is TGTGCCAGCAGCGTTAGCTCGGCCGGGGGGAACGAGCAGTACTTC. Its translation is CASSVSSAGGNEQYF.

This clonotype turned up a few times. The CDR3 nucleotides read TGTGCCAGCAGTTTTAACGGGGGAACCGCGACGCAGTATTTT. This gives the protein CASSFNGGTATQYF. The genes are TRBV12-3 or TRBV12-4 and TRBJ2-3; maybe TRBD2 (6 bases). The CDR3 length is 14 residues. The V gene lost 3 bases and the J gene lost 9 bases, with 16 bases spanning the gap.

In its sample, this clonotype was seen a few times. The J gene is TRBJ2-3, the V gene TRBV20-1; D is possibly TRBD2 (5 bases). Germline V CDR1 and CDR2: DFQATT, SNEGSKA (reference sequence). CDR3 length: 16 amino acids. Trimming cost V 6 bases and J 3 bases, with 22 bases left between them. DNA of the CDR3: TGCAGTGCAGGCTACCTTAGCGAAGCCACTACAGATACGCAGTATTTT. Encoded protein: CSAGYLSEATTDTQYF.

There are a few counts of this clonotype. The V call is TRBV7-9, the J call TRBJ1-2, with D possibly TRBD1 on 5 matching bases. Per the germline V gene, CDR1 is SEHNR and CDR2 is FQNEAQ (reference sequence). Between the trimmed V and J ends, which lost 1 base and 2 bases, there was a span of 11 bases. The CDR3 extends over 15 amino acids. CDR3: CASSLERGINYGYTF. Here the CDR3 DNA reads TGTGCCAGCAGCTTAGAGAGGGGTATAAACTATGGCTACACCTTC.

This sequence joins TRBV20-1 and TRBJ2-1; either TRBD1 or TRBD2 may fit D (5 bases each). The V end was cut by 5 bases, the J end by 10 bases, with 18 bases between. Germline V gives CDR1 DFQATT, CDR2 SNEGSKA (reference sequence). CDR3 length equals 13 residues. CDR3 nucleotide sequence: TGCAGTGCTTATGGGGGAACACGGCGGGAGCAGTTCTTC. This gives the protein CSAYGGTRREQFF.

This clonotype was seen more than once but under ten times. J is TRBJ2-5 and V is TRBV20-1; TRBD2 matches at 11 bases. The DNA end favors TRBJ2-1, so the J call may be wrong. From germline, CDR1 is DFQATT and CDR2 SNEGSKA (reference sequence). The CDR3 consists of 18 residues. The CDR3 bases are TGCAGTGCCCCCAGGGGCACAGCGACTAGCGGGGCTTACAATGAGCAGTTCTTC. This translates into CSAPRGTATSGAYNEQFF.

J is TRBJ1-1 and V is TRBV3-1, with D perhaps TRBD1 (6 bases). Trimming took off 0 bases at V and 5 bases at J, with 13 bases between the two ends. The V gene's germline CDR1 is LGHDT and CDR2 YNNKEL (reference sequence). The CDR3 length is 15 residues. CDR3 nucleotides: TGTGCCAGCAGCCAAGATGCTGGGGGCGGTACTGAAGCTTTCTTT. This sequence encodes CASSQDAGGGTEAFF.

This sequence joins TRBV29-1 and TRBJ2-5; D gene ambiguous. Germline lookup yields CDR1 SQVTM and CDR2 ANQGSEA. The CDR3 covers 12 residues. The ends were cut back, 6 bases at V and 0 bases at J, with 8 bases in the middle. The CDR3 sequence is CSVARNQETQYF. The CDR3 DNA is TGCAGCGTGGCTAGAAACCAAGAGACCCAGTACTTC.

This clonotype came up once. The chain links TRBV11-2 to TRBJ2-3; 16 bases are shared with TRBD2. Germline lookup yields CDR1 SGHAT and CDR2 FQNNGV. This CDR3 comprises 17 residues. Germline trimming cut 3 bases from V and 2 bases from J; bases unmatched to any gene: 2. This CDR3 reads CASSFGTSGRVTDTQYF. The DNA of the CDR3 is TGTGCCAGCAGCTTCGGGACTAGCGGGAGGGTCACAGATACGCAGTATTTT.

With regard to this clonotype: Relative to the germline gene, one junction end is altered; a read error may explain this. The chain couples TRBV2 to TRBJ2-3; D unresolved. This CDR3 comprises 15 residues. Germline V gene data show CDR1 as SNHLY and CDR2 as FYNNEI. The chain's CDR3 is CACSLRLDGPDTQYF. The CDR3 nucleotides are TGTGCCTGCAGCTTAAGGCTGGATGGGCCAGATACGCAGTATTTT.

The chain has TRBV29-1 and TRBJ2-5, with D unclear. The germline gives CDR1 SQVTM, CDR2 ANQGSEA. This CDR3 is 14 amino acids long. V dropped 6 bases and J dropped 0 bases, with 14 bases sitting between them. The CDR3 DNA reads as TGCAGCGTCGTCGCCACACAGTACCAAGAGACCCAGTACTTC. Protein product: CSVVATQYQETQYF.

This clonotype came up a few times. The chain is built from TRBV5-1 and TRBJ2-7, with TRBD1 as a possible D gene (6 bases). Trimming pared 3 bases from V and 1 base from J, leaving 11 bases between. The CDR3 has 14 amino acids. Germline lookup yields CDR1 SGHRS and CDR2 YFSETQ. CDR3: CASSYTGTSYEQYF. CDR3 DNA sequence: TGCGCCAGCAGCTATACCGGGACATCCTACGAGCAGTACTTC. Based on the CDR3 plus reference TRBV5-1 and TRBJ2-7, the full variable domain is KAGVTQTPRYLIKTRGQQVTLSCSPISGHRSVSWYQQTPGQGLQFLFEYFSETQRNKGNFPGRFSGRQFSNSRSEMNVSTLELGDSALYLCASSYTGTSYEQYFGPGTRLTVT.

V is TRBV6-1 and J is TRBJ2-4, with 13 nucleotides matching TRBD2. Trimming cost V 6 bases and J 0 bases; bases outside gene matches: 8. This CDR3 has 18 amino acids. Germline assignment: CDR1 MNHNS and CDR2 SASEGT. DNA for the CDR3: TGTGCCAGCAGCCGGGAGGGACTAGCGGGGATAGCCAAAAACATTCAGTACTTC. Translating it yields CASSREGLAGIAKNIQYF.

The CDR3 nucleotides read TGTGCCAGCAGTCCAGATACTCGCAATGAGCAGTTCTTC. The encoded protein is CASSPDTRNEQFF. The chain employs TRBV12-3 or TRBV12-4 and TRBJ2-1, with D unresolved. Trimming stripped 5 bases from V and 6 bases from J, with 11 bases between. The CDR3 has 13 residues.

J is TRBJ2-7 and V is TRBV6-6; perhaps TRBD2 as D (5 bases). The CDR3 covers 12 residues. Germline V lookup: CDR1 MNHNY, CDR2 SVGAGI (reference sequence). V was trimmed by 10 bases and J by 3 bases, leaving 13 bases between them. CDR3 nucleotide sequence: TGTGCCACCCGGACTGGAAACTACGAGCAGTACTTC. Its translation is CATRTGNYEQYF.

The sample holds a few counts of this clonotype. This chain uses TRBV9 with TRBJ2-5, with D maybe TRBD1 (5 bases). CDR1 is SGDLS and CDR2 is YYNGEE in the germline V gene. V lost 0 bases, J lost 5 bases, and 14 bases lay in between. CDR3 length equals 15 residues. The CDR3 sequence: CASSVVDGKGETQYF. The CDR3 region has the DNA TGTGCCAGCAGCGTAGTCGATGGGAAGGGGGAGACCCAGTACTTC.

The chain recombines TRBV6-1 with TRBJ1-6; D not certain. V lost 5 bases to trimming and J lost 9 bases, with 20 bases between them. There are 16 residues in the CDR3. Germline-derived CDR1 and CDR2 are MNHNS and SASEGT. The CDR3 DNA reads TGTGCCAGCAGTCCTGCATCTGTAGGTCGTGGTTCACCCCTCCACTTT. Residues: CASSPASVGRGSPLHF.